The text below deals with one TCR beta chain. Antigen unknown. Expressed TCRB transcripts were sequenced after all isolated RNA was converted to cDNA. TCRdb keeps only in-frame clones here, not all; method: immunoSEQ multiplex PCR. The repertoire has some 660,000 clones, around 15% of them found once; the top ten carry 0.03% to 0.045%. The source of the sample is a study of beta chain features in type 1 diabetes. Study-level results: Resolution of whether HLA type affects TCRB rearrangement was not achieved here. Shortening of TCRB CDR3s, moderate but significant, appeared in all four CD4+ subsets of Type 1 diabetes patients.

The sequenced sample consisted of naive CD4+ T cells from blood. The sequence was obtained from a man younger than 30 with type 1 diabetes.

CDR3 amino acids: CASSLQGGTPSEQYF. DNA of the CDR3: TGTGCCAGCAGCTTACAGGGAGGAACCCCTTCGGAGCAGTACTTC. The chain carries TRBV7-2 and TRBJ2-7; TRBD2 is a possible D gene (6 bases). The CDR3 covers 15 residues. Between the trimmed V and J ends, which lost 2 bases and 7 bases, there was a span of 18 bases. Germline loops: CDR1 SGHTA, CDR2 FQGNSA.